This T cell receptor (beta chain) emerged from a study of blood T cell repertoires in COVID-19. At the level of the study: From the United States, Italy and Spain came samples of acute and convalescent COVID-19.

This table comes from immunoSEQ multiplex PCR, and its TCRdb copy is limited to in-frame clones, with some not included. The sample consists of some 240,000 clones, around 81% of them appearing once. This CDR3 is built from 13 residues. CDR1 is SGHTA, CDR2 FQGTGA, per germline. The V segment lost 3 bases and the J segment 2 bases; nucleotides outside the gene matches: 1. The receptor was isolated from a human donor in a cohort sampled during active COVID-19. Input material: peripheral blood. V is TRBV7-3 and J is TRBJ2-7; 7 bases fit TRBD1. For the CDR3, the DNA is TGTGCCAGCAGCTTGGGACAGCCCTACGAGCAGTACTTC. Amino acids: CASSLGQPYEQYF.